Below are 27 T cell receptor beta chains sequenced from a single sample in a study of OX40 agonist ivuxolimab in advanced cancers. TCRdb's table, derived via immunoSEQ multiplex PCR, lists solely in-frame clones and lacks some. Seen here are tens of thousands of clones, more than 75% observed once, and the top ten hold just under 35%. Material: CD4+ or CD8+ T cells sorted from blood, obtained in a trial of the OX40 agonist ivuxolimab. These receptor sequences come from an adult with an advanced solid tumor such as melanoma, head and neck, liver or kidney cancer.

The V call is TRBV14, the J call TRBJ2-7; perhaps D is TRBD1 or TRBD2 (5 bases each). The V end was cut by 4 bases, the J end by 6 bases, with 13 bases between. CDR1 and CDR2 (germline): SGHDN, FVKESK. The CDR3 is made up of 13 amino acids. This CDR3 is CASSPSGPLEQYF. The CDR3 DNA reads TGTGCCAGCAGCCCGTCGGGACCTCTCGAGCAGTACTTC.

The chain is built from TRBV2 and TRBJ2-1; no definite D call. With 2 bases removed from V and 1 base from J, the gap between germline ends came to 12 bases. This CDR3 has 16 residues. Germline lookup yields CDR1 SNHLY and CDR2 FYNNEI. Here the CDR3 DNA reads TGTGCCAGCAGTGAACCTGACGGTAGTTCCTACAATGAGCAGTTCTTC. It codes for CASSEPDGSSYNEQFF.

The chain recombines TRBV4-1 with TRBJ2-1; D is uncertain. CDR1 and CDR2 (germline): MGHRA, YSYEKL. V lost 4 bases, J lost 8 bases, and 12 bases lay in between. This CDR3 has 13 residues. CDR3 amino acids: CASSLYLSHEQFF. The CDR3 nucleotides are TGCGCCAGCAGCCTATACCTTAGTCATGAGCAGTTCTTC.

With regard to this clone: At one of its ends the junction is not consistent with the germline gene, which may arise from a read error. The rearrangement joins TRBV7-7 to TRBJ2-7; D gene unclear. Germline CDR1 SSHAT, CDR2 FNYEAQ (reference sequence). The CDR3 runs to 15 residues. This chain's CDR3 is CASSSGLGGSYEQYF. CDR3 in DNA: TGTGCTAGCAGCTCTGGTCTAGGCGGCTCCTACGAGCAGTACTTC.

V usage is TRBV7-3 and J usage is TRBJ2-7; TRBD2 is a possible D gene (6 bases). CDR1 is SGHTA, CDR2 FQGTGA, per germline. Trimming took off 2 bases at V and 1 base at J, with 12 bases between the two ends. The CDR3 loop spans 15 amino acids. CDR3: CASSLYGGKSYEQYF. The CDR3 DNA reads TGTGCCAGCAGCTTATATGGCGGGAAATCCTACGAGCAGTACTTC.

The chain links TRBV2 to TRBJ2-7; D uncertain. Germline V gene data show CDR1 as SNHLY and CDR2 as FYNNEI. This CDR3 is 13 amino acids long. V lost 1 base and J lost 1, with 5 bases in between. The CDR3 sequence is CASSEEVSYEQYF. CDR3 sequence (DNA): TGTGCCAGCAGTGAAGAAGTTTCCTACGAGCAGTACTTC.

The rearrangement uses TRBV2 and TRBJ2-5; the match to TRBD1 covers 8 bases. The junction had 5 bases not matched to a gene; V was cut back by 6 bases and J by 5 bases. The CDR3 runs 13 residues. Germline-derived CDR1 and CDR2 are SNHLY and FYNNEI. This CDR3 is CASSTQGGETQYF. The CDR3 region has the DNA TGTGCCAGCAGCACACAGGGGGGTGAGACCCAGTACTTC.

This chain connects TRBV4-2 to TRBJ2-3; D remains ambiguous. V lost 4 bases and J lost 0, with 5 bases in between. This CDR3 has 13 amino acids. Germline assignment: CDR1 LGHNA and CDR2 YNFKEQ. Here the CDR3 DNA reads TGTGCCAGCAGCCGATATAGCACAGATACGCAGTATTTT. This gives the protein CASSRYSTDTQYF.

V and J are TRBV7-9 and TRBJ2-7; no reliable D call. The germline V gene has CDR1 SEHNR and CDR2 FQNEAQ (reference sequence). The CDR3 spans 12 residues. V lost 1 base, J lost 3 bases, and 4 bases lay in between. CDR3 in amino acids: CASSLELYEQYF. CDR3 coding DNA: TGTGCCAGCAGCTTAGAACTCTACGAGCAGTACTTC.

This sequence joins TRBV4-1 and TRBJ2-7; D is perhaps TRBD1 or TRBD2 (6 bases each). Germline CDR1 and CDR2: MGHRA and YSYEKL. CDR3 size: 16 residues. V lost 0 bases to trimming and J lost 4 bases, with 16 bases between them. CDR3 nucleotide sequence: TGCGCCAGCAGCCAAGAAAGAGGCCAGGGGAGGTACGAGCAGTACTTC. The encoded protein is CASSQERGQGRYEQYF.

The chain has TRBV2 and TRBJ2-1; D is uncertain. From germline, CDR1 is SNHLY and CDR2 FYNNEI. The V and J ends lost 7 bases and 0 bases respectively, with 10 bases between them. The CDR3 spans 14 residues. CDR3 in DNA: TGTGCCAGCAAAGACTCCAGCTCCTACAATGAGCAGTTCTTC. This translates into CASKDSSSYNEQFF. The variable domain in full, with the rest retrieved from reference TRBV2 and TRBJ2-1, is EPEVTQTPSHQVTQMGQEVILRCVPISNHLYFYWYRQILGQKVEFLVSFYNNEISEKSEIFDDQFSVERPDGSNFTLKIRSTKLEDSAMYFCASKDSSSYNEQFFGPGTRLTVL.

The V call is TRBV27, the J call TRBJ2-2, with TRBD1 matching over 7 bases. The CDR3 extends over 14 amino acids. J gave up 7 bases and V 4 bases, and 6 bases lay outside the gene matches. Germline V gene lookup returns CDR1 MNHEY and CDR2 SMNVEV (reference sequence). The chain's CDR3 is CASSSTGVHGELFF. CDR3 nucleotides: TGTGCCAGCAGTTCTACAGGGGTTCACGGGGAGCTGTTTTTT.

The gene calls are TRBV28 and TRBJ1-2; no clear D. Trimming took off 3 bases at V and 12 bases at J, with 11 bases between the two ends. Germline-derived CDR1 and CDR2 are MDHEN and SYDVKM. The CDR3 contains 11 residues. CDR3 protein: CASSFSGPDTF. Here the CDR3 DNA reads TGTGCCAGCAGTTTCTCCGGGCCGGACACCTTC.

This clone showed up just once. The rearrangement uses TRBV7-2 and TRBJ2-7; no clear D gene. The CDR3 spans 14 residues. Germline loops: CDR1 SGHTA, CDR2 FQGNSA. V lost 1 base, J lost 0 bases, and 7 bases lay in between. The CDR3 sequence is CASSLVHGSYEQYF. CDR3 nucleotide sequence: TGTGCCAGCAGCTTAGTTCACGGCTCCTACGAGCAGTACTTC. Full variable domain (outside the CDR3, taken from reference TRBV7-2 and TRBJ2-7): GAGVSQSPSNKVTEKGKDVELRCDPISGHTALYWYRQSLGQGLEFLIYFQGNSAPDKSGLPSDRFSAERTGGSVSTLTIQRTQQEDSAVYLCASSLVHGSYEQYFGPGTRLTVT.

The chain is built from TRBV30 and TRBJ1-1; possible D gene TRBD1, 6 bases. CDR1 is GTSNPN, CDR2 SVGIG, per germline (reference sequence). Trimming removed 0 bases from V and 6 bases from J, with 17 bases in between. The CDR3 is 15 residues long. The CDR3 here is CAWSVVRGGISEAFF. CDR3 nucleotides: TGTGCCTGGAGTGTAGTGAGAGGGGGAATATCTGAAGCTTTCTTT.

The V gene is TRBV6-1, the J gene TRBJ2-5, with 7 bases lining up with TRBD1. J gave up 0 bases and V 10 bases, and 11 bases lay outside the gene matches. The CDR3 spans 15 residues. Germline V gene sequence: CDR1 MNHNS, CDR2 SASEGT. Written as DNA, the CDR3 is TGTGCCACCATGTCCGGGACAGTGTACCAAGAGACCCAGTACTTC. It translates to CATMSGTVYQETQYF.

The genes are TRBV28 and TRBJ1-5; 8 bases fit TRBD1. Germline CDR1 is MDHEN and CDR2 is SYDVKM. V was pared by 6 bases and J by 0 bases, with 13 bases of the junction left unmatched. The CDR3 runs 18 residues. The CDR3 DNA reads TGTGCCAGCAGCTGGACACAGGGGGACCCCCATAGCAATCAGCCCCAGCATTTT. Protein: CASSWTQGDPHSNQPQHF.

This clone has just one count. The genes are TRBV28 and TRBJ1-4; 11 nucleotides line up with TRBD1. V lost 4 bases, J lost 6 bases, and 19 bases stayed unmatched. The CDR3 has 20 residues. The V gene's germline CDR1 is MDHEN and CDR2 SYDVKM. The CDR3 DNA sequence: TGTGCCAGCAGTTATATCCGAGGACAGGGGGCGCGAGGCGGTTATGAAAAACTGTTTTTT. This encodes CASSYIRGQGARGGYEKLFF. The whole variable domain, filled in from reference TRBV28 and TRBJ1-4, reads DVKVTQSSRYLVKRTGEKVFLECVQDMDHENMFWYRQDPGLGLRLIYFSYDVKMKEKGDIPEGYSVSREKKERFSLILESASTNQTSMYLCASSYIRGQGARGGYEKLFFGSGTQLSVL.

CDR3 bases: TGTGCCAGCAGCGGGGACGGCTCCTACGAGCAGTACTTC. It specifies CASSGDGSYEQYF. The V and J genes are TRBV9 and TRBJ2-5, with D perhaps TRBD1 or TRBD2 (5 bases each). The J call is in doubt because the DNA end fits TRBJ2-7 better. Germline V gene lookup returns CDR1 SGDLS and CDR2 YYNGEE. The CDR3 length is 13 residues.

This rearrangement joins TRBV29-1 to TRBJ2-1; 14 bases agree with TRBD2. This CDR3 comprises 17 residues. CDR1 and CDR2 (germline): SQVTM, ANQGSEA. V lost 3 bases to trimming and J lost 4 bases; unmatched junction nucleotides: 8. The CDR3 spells CSVELGLAGVRYNEQFF. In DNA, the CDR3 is TGCAGCGTTGAGTTGGGACTAGCGGGAGTCCGGTACAATGAGCAGTTCTTC.

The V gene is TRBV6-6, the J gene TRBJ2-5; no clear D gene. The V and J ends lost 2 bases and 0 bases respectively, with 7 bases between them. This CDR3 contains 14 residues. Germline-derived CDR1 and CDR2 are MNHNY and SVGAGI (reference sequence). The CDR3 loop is CASSYRLDQETQYF. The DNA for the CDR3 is TGTGCCAGCAGTTACCGGCTGGACCAAGAGACCCAGTACTTC.

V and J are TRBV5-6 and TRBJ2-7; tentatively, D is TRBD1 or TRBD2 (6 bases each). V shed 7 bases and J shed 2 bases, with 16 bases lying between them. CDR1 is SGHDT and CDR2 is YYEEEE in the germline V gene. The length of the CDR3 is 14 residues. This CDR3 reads CASRRGGRPYEQYF. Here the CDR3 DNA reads TGTGCCAGCCGCCGTGGGGGGCGACCCTACGAGCAGTACTTC.

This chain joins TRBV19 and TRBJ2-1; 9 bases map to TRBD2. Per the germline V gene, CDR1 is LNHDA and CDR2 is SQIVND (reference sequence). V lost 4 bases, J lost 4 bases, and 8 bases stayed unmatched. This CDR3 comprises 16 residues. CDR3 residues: CASSKQTSGYYNEQFF. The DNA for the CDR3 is TGTGCCAGTAGTAAACAGACTAGCGGCTATTACAATGAGCAGTTCTTC.

The DNA for the CDR3 is TGTGCCAGCAGCCCCACCCTCGGTTGGGGGATCGCTGAAGCTTTCTTT. It is translated as CASSPTLGWGIAEAFF. The chain recombines TRBV27 with TRBJ1-1; D possibly corresponds to TRBD1 (5 bases). Germline loops: CDR1 MNHEY, CDR2 SMNVEV (reference sequence). The germline V and J ends were trimmed by 6 bases and 6 bases, with 23 bases remaining between them. The CDR3 runs to 16 residues.

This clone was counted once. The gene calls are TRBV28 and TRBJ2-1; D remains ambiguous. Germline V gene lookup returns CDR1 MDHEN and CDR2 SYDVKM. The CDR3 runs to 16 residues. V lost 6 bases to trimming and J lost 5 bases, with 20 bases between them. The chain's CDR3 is CASSPFGGEIDNEQFF. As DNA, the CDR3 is TGTGCCAGCAGCCCCTTTGGTGGGGAAATCGACAATGAGCAGTTCTTC.

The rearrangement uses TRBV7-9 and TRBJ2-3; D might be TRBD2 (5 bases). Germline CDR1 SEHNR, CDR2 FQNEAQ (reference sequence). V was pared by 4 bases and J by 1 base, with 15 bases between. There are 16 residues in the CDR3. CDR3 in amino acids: CASSSALDLRTDTQYF. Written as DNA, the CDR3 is TGTGCCAGCAGCTCTGCTTTGGACTTACGCACAGATACGCAGTATTTT.

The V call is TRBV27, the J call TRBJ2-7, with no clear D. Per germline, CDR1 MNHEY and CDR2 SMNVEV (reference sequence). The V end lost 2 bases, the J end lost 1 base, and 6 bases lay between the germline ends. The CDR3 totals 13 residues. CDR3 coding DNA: TGTGCCAGCAGTTTAGTCGGATCCTACGAGCAGTACTTC. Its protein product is CASSLVGSYEQYF.